This T cell receptor (beta chain) was found in a study of blood T cell repertoires in COVID-19. In the study overall: Acute and convalescent COVID-19 samples came from the United States, Italy and Spain. PBMCs, B-cell-depleted T cells, or T cells were the source of the cDNA or gDNA that made up the material.

The method was immunoSEQ multiplex PCR; TCRdb's version includes in-frame clones alone and lacks a portion of them. The sample has about 190,000 clones, under 85% seen once. Enrolment of Seattle patients took place during active infection, and they were followed longitudinally. This clonotype was sampled from an elderly man with COVID-19, enrolled during active disease. Sequences were obtained from peripheral blood.

The CDR3 DNA sequence: TGTGCCAGCAGCCAAGTCCGGACAGCGTCCTACGAGCAGTACTTC. Amino acids: CASSQVRTASYEQYF. The rearrangement uses TRBV4-2 and TRBJ2-7; a possible D gene is TRBD1 (6 bases). The CDR3 has 15 amino acids. V was shortened by 1 base and J by 1 base, with 11 bases between the two germline ends. CDR1 and CDR2 (germline): LGHNA, YNFKEQ.